The 14 T cell receptor beta chains reported below all come from one sample, sequenced in a study of early T cells in non-severe SARS-CoV-2 infection. TCRdb independently ran MiXCR on the 5' RACE reads; one entry per CDR3 protein. Among tens of thousands of distinct CDR3 sequences listed, 10% were seen once. The sequenced sample consisted of whole blood. These receptors originate from an adult who was a healthcare worker with PCR-confirmed SARS-CoV-2 infection or an uninfected control (not recorded which).

The chain uses TRBV30 and TRBJ2-1; D gene uncertain. V was trimmed by 2 bases and J by 10 bases, leaving 24 bases between them. Germline CDR1 reads GTSNPN; CDR2 reads SVGIG (reference sequence). This CDR3 has 16 residues. The CDR3 spells CAWSLPVNIPVVEQFF. The CDR3 coding sequence is TGTGCCTGGAGTCTCCCTGTTAATATACCAGTTGTGGAGCAGTTCTTC.

This clonotype was observed at least ten times. The chain recombines TRBV5-1 with TRBJ2-3, with TRBD2 as a possible D gene (6 bases). The CDR3 totals 15 residues. V lost 4 bases and J lost 0, with 12 bases in between. The germline gives CDR1 SGHRS, CDR2 YFSETQ. Written as DNA, the CDR3 is TGCGCCAGCAGCCCACGGACTATCAGCACAGATACGCAGTATTTT. This codes for CASSPRTISTDTQYF. The whole variable domain, filled in from reference TRBV5-1 and TRBJ2-3, reads KAGVTQTPRYLIKTRGQQVTLSCSPISGHRSVSWYQQTPGQGLQFLFEYFSETQRNKGNFPGRFSGRQFSNSRSEMNVSTLELGDSALYLCASSPRTISTDTQYFGPGTRLTVL.

This clonotype was detected a few times. The chain carries TRBV6-1 and TRBJ2-7, with TRBD2 identical over 9 bases. V lost 7 bases, J lost 5 bases, and 12 bases stayed unmatched. The CDR3 is 15 residues long. Germline assignment: CDR1 MNHNS and CDR2 SASEGT. This CDR3 reads CASTPLGLAGNEQYF. CDR3 DNA sequence: TGTGCCAGCACCCCCCTTGGGCTAGCGGGGAACGAGCAGTACTTC.

Ten or more counts support this clonotype. This chain joins TRBV19 and TRBJ2-5, with 7 bases aligning to TRBD1. Germline loops: CDR1 LNHDA, CDR2 SQIVND (reference sequence). The CDR3 sequence is 14 residues long. J gave up 5 bases and V 3 bases, and 6 bases lay outside the gene matches. In DNA form, the CDR3 reads TGTGCCAGTAGTATTCGATCGGGACAGGAGACCCAGTACTTC. This gives the protein CASSIRSGQETQYF.

This chain uses TRBV29-1 with TRBJ2-3; 10 positions agree with TRBD1. The CDR3 runs to 13 residues. The germline gives CDR1 SQVTM, CDR2 ANQGSEA. Losses at the gene ends were 4 bases for V and 5 bases for J; bases not matched to a gene: 3. This CDR3 is CSVVDRGQDTQYF. The CDR3 DNA reads TGCAGCGTTGTTGACAGGGGGCAAGATACGCAGTATTTT.

This chain's CDR3 is CASSAITGTGAYEQYF. The CDR3, as DNA: TGTGCCAGCAGCGCAATAACCGGGACAGGAGCCTACGAGCAGTACTTC. This rearrangement joins TRBV13 to TRBJ2-7, with 8 positions matching TRBD1. Germline V gene data show CDR1 as PRHDT and CDR2 as FYEKMQ (reference sequence). The CDR3 is 16 amino acids. Trimming removed 5 bases from V and 2 bases from J; junction bases left unmatched: 11. The complete variable domain, with remaining parts taken from reference TRBV13 and TRBJ2-7, reads AAGVIQSPRHLIKEKRETATLKCYPIPRHDTVYWYQQGPGQDPQFLISFYEKMQSDKGSIPDRFSAQQFSDYHSELNMSSLELGDSALYFCASSAITGTGAYEQYFGPGTRLTVT.

This chain connects TRBV20-1 to TRBJ1-4; a possible D gene is TRBD1 (6 bases). V was shortened by 4 bases and J by 5 bases, with 11 bases between the two germline ends. The CDR3 has 13 residues. Per germline, CDR1 DFQATT and CDR2 SNEGSKA (reference sequence). The CDR3, as DNA: TGCAGTGCTACTCTAACAGGGAATGAAAAACTGTTTTTT. Amino acid sequence: CSATLTGNEKLFF.

This clonotype was observed a few times. The V call is TRBV21-1, the J call TRBJ1-1. TRBV21-1 is classified as a pseudogene. The CDR3 is made up of 15 amino acids. The CDR3 loop is CASSKVGRRNTEAFF. The CDR3 coding sequence is TGTGCCAGCAGCAAAGTGGGAAGACGGAACACTGAAGCTTTCTTT.

This chain connects TRBV10-3 to TRBJ2-3; 7 bases match TRBD2. V shed 5 bases, J shed 0 bases, and the junction held 11 bases outside the gene matches. The germline CDR1 and CDR2 sequences are ENHRY and SYGVKD. The CDR3 sequence is 17 residues long. Here the CDR3 DNA reads TGTGCCATCAGTTACATCGGCAGCGGGGATAGCACAGATACGCAGTATTTT. It codes for CAISYIGSGDSTDTQYF.

This clonotype was seen a few times. This chain joins TRBV6-5 and TRBJ2-5; the D gene could be TRBD1 or TRBD2 (5 bases each). Trimming cost V 2 bases and J 7 bases, with 17 bases left between them. Germline assignment: CDR1 MNHEY and CDR2 SVGAGI. This CDR3 comprises 15 residues. Here the CDR3 DNA reads TGTGCCAGCAGTTACACCGGGACGCTCAAGGCGACCCAGTACTTC. It yields the protein CASSYTGTLKATQYF.

V gene TRBV11-1 combines with J gene TRBJ1-3; D uncertain. Germline CDR1 reads SGHAT; CDR2 reads FQDESV (reference sequence). The CDR3 consists of 13 residues. Trimming took 10 bases from V and 0 from J, leaving 10 bases between them. The CDR3 region has the DNA TGTGCCACCGGACGGAACTCTGGAAACACCATATATTTT. Translation gives CATGRNSGNTIYF.

The table lists this clonotype with a few counts. This chain links TRBV2 with TRBJ2-1, with D perhaps matching TRBD1 (6 bases). With 5 bases removed from V and 7 bases from J, the gap between germline ends came to 15 bases. Germline V CDR1 and CDR2: SNHLY, FYNNEI. This CDR3 contains 14 residues. The CDR3 DNA follows: TGTGCCAGCAGTCAGGCAGGGGTTTATAATGAGCAGTTCTTC. Its protein is CASSQAGVYNEQFF.

The table lists this clonotype with many counts. The chain is built from TRBV12-3 or TRBV12-4 and TRBJ2-1; no definite D call. The CDR3 runs 12 residues. Between the trimmed V and J ends, which lost 6 bases and 10 bases, there was a span of 13 bases. Here the CDR3 reads CASRDRPSEQFF. The CDR3 bases are TGTGCCAGCAGGGACCGACCATCGGAGCAGTTCTTC.

This clonotype was picked up many times. The gene calls are TRBV12-3 or TRBV12-4 and TRBJ1-1; D remains ambiguous. CDR3 size: 15 residues. V was cut by 5 bases and J by 5 bases, with 18 bases left in between. CDR3 sequence reads: CASSHLDNPRTEAFF. The CDR3 coding sequence is TGTGCCAGCAGTCACCTCGACAATCCACGGACTGAAGCTTTCTTT.